The 26 T cell receptor beta chains below were found in one sample sequenced in a study of blood T cell repertoires in COVID-19. Sequencing used immunoSEQ multiplex PCR; TCRdb keeps in-frame clones, though not all of them. The table lists some 170,000 clones, about 81% of them singletons. The sequenced material came from peripheral blood. The receptors derive from a man aged 55-75 years with active or convalescent COVID-19.

V and J are TRBV2 and TRBJ2-7, with 9 bases lining up with TRBD2. The CDR3 loop spans 16 amino acids. CDR1 is SNHLY, CDR2 FYNNEI, per germline. The V segment lost 2 bases and the J segment 2 bases; nucleotides outside the gene matches: 7. For the CDR3, the DNA is TGTGCCAGCAGTGAACGACGACTAGCGGTTACCTACGAGCAGTACTTC. This codes for CASSERRLAVTYEQYF.

The V call is TRBV25-1, the J call TRBJ2-4, with D possibly being TRBD2 (5 bases). The CDR3 spans 16 residues. Germline CDR1 is MGHDK and CDR2 is SYGVNS. V shed 2 bases and J shed 8 bases, with 19 bases lying between them. CDR3 sequence (DNA): TGTGCCAGCAGTGAAATACGAGGGAATCGGGTCGACATTCAGTACTTC. It is translated as CASSEIRGNRVDIQYF.

This clone showed up just a few times. In the same sample, other DNA sequences code for this CDR3. The rearrangement links TRBV5-1 to TRBJ1-4, with TRBD1 as a possible D gene (5 bases). This CDR3 comprises 14 residues. Trimming cost V 0 bases and J 4 bases, with 7 bases left between them. Germline lookup yields CDR1 SGHRS and CDR2 YFSETQ. For the CDR3, the DNA is TGCGCCAGCAGCTTGGCAGGGTATAATGAAAAACTGTTTTTT. Translated, it gives CASSLAGYNEKLFF.

The chain is built from TRBV15 and TRBJ2-6; D gene unclear. Germline values: CDR1 LNHNV, CDR2 YYDKDF (reference sequence). V was shortened by 1 base and J by 0 bases, with 7 bases between the two germline ends. The CDR3 is 16 residues long. The CDR3 protein is CATSRGQISGANVLTF. For the CDR3, the DNA is TGTGCCACCAGCAGAGGTCAAATCTCTGGGGCCAACGTCCTGACTTTC. Variable domain in full (rest from reference TRBV15 and TRBJ2-6): DAMVIQNPRYQVTQFGKPVTLSCSQTLNHNVMYWYQQKSSQAPKLLFHYYDKDFNNEADTPDNFQSRRPNTSFCFLDIRSPGLGDTAMYLCATSRGQISGANVLTFGAGSRLTVL.

The sample holds a few counts of this clone. The gene calls are TRBV2 and TRBJ2-3; 11 bases agree with TRBD2. The CDR3 length is 15 residues. Germline assignment: CDR1 SNHLY and CDR2 FYNNEI. J lost 4 bases, V lost 7 bases, and 7 bases had no gene match. CDR3 residues: CASTMTSGDADTQYF. The CDR3 nucleotides read TGTGCCAGCACCATGACTAGCGGGGACGCAGATACGCAGTATTTT. Drawing the rest from reference TRBV2 and TRBJ2-3, the complete variable domain is EPEVTQTPSHQVTQMGQEVILRCVPISNHLYFYWYRQILGQKVEFLVSFYNNEISEKSEIFDDQFSVERPDGSNFTLKIRSTKLEDSAMYFCASTMTSGDADTQYFGPGTRLTVL.

The chain has TRBV5-1 and TRBJ2-1; 9 nucleotides agree with TRBD2. The CDR3 has 18 amino acids. V lost 0 bases, J lost 6 bases, and 13 bases stayed unmatched. The germline gives CDR1 SGHRS, CDR2 YFSETQ. In DNA form, the CDR3 reads TGCGCCAGCAGCTTGGAGATCGGCGGGAGGGCCGTTCGCAATGAGCAGTTCTTC. Its translation: CASSLEIGGRAVRNEQFF.

CDR3 bases: TGCGCCAGCAGCACCAAGACAGTACCCTACGAGCAGTACTTC. It is translated as CASSTKTVPYEQYF. The rearrangement links TRBV5-1 to TRBJ2-7; TRBD1 might be the D (5 bases). The CDR3 runs to 14 residues. The ends were cut back, 4 bases at V and 2 bases at J, with 13 bases in the middle. CDR1 is SGHRS and CDR2 is YFSETQ in the germline V gene. Supplemented by reference TRBV5-1 and TRBJ2-7, the full variable domain reads KAGVTQTPRYLIKTRGQQVTLSCSPISGHRSVSWYQQTPGQGLQFLFEYFSETQRNKGNFPGRFSGRQFSNSRSEMNVSTLELGDSALYLCASSTKTVPYEQYFGPGTRLTVT.

The chain uses TRBV3-1 (or the pseudogene TRBV3-2) and TRBJ2-7; 8 positions agree with TRBD2. CDR3 size: 15 residues. Losses at the gene ends were 0 bases for V and 12 bases for J; bases not matched to a gene: 13. Germline V CDR1 and CDR2: LGHDT, YNNKEL (reference sequence). This CDR3 reads CASSQDLLSGGGWYF. CDR3 bases: TGTGCCAGCAGCCAAGATCTGTTGAGCGGGGGCGGGTGGTACTTC.

The chain links TRBV2 to TRBJ2-1; TRBD2 agrees at 12 bases. CDR3 length: 15 residues. The V gene's germline CDR1 is SNHLY and CDR2 FYNNEI. J lost 6 bases, V lost 7 bases, and 7 bases had no gene match. The CDR3 DNA is TGTGCCAGCAACCCACTAGCGGGGGGTGCCAATGAGCAGTTCTTC. This sequence encodes CASNPLAGGANEQFF.

The chain carries TRBV6-5 and TRBJ1-3; 7 bases fit TRBD1. Germline CDR1 and CDR2: MNHEY and SVGAGI. Trimming at V came to 4 bases and at J to 4 bases, leaving 4 bases not matched to a gene. This CDR3 has 14 residues. CDR3 region: CASSLTGVGNTIYF. CDR3 bases: TGTGCCAGCAGTTTAACAGGGGTCGGAAACACCATATATTTT.

The chain carries TRBV18 and TRBJ1-3; possible D gene TRBD1, 6 bases. CDR3 size: 15 residues. Germline CDR1 is KGHSH and CDR2 is LQKENI. With 3 bases removed from V and 1 base from J, the gap between germline ends came to 10 bases. The CDR3 DNA follows: TGTGCCAGCTCACCTATGGACAGTTCTGGAAACACCATATATTTT. The encoded protein is CASSPMDSSGNTIYF.

This clone was seen a handful of times. V is TRBV19 and J is TRBJ1-4; the match to TRBD1 covers 7 bases. Germline V gives CDR1 LNHDA, CDR2 SQIVND (reference sequence). The CDR3 loop spans 15 amino acids. After removal of 7 bases from V and 4 bases from J, the junction contained 9 bases not matched to a gene. CDR3 sequence: CASNLNGQVNEKLFF. The CDR3 bases are TGTGCCAGTAACCTAAACGGACAGGTTAATGAAAAACTGTTTTTT.

This clone appeared a few times. J is TRBJ2-1 and V is TRBV29-1, with D possibly being TRBD2 (5 bases). The germline CDR1 and CDR2 sequences are SQVTM and ANQGSEA. V lost 4 bases and J lost 1, with 14 bases in between. The CDR3 length is 15 residues. The CDR3 is CSVVRTDFSYNEQFF. In DNA form, the CDR3 reads TGCAGCGTTGTTAGGACTGACTTTTCCTACAATGAGCAGTTCTTC.

The chain employs TRBV28 and TRBJ2-3, with D maybe TRBD1 (5 bases). Germline values: CDR1 MDHEN, CDR2 SYDVKM. The CDR3 totals 13 residues. V was shortened by 4 bases and J by 4 bases, with 9 bases between the two germline ends. CDR3 nucleotide sequence: TGTGCCAGCAGTTCTCCAGGGTCAGATACGCAGTATTTT. Its translation is CASSSPGSDTQYF.

J is TRBJ1-5 and V is TRBV28; TRBD1 is a possible D gene (6 bases). Germline V CDR1 and CDR2: MDHEN, SYDVKM. V lost 6 bases to trimming and J lost 5 bases, with 8 bases between them. The CDR3 contains 12 residues. The CDR3 DNA follows: TGTGCCAGCAGCCAGGGGTATCAGCCCCAGCATTTT. Translation gives CASSQGYQPQHF.

This chain's CDR3 is CASSPRTEYGYTF. CDR3 bases: TGTGCCAGCAGTCCCCGGACAGAGTATGGCTACACCTTC. The V call is TRBV12-3 or TRBV12-4, the J call TRBJ1-2, with a weak D call TRBD1 (6 bases). This CDR3 has 13 residues. V shed 5 bases and J shed 5 bases, with 12 bases lying between them.

The chain carries TRBV13 and TRBJ2-1; 7 bases match TRBD2. The germline CDR1 and CDR2 sequences are PRHDT and FYEKMQ (reference sequence). V dropped 0 bases and J dropped 3; count of bases not matched to a gene: 8. The CDR3 extends over 17 amino acids. The CDR3 sequence: CASSLGRSGGRYNEQFF. In DNA form, the CDR3 reads TGTGCCAGCAGCTTAGGCCGCTCGGGAGGTCGCTACAATGAGCAGTTCTTC.

This chain joins TRBV7-2 and TRBJ1-2, with TRBD1 matching over 9 bases. This CDR3 is 14 amino acids long. The germline V gene encodes CDR1 SGHTA and CDR2 FQGNSA. V lost 4 bases, J lost 4 bases, and 4 bases stayed unmatched. CDR3 DNA: TGTGCCAGCAGCTGGGGGACAGGGAGCTATGGCTACACCTTC. Translation: CASSWGTGSYGYTF.

The V gene is TRBV5-1, the J gene TRBJ2-5; D may be TRBD2 (6 bases). Per the germline V gene, CDR1 is SGHRS and CDR2 is YFSETQ. This CDR3 spans 14 amino acids. The germline V and J ends were trimmed by 4 bases and 4 bases, with 14 bases remaining between them. As DNA, the CDR3 is TGCGCCAGCAGCCCGACTAGTATCGGAGAGACCCAGTACTTC. Translated: CASSPTSIGETQYF.

The chain couples TRBV9 to TRBJ2-2, with 8 bases matching TRBD1. Germline trimming cut 4 bases from V and 3 bases from J; bases unmatched to any gene: 8. The CDR3 has 16 residues. Germline V lookup: CDR1 SGDLS, CDR2 YYNGEE. For the CDR3, the DNA is TGTGCCAGCAGCCCCCGACAGGGGTCGGACACCGGGGAGCTGTTTTTT. This codes for CASSPRQGSDTGELFF.

The chain is built from TRBV15 and TRBJ2-3, with 12 bases identical to TRBD2. The length of the CDR3 is 16 residues. The V and J ends lost 3 bases and 6 bases, in that order; junction bases with no gene match: 7. Germline CDR1 reads LNHNV; CDR2 reads YYDKDF (reference sequence). This chain's CDR3 is CATSRRTSGIADTQYF. The DNA of the CDR3 is TGTGCCACCAGCAGGAGGACTAGCGGGATAGCGGATACGCAGTATTTT.

The chain carries TRBV28 and TRBJ1-5; perhaps TRBD1 as D (5 bases). Looked up from germline, CDR1 is MDHEN and CDR2 is SYDVKM. This CDR3 spans 15 amino acids. V was trimmed by 6 bases and J by 2 bases, leaving 14 bases between them. The CDR3 region has the DNA TGTGCCAGCAGACGGCAGGGAGGAGGCAATCAGCCCCAGCATTTT. It encodes CASRRQGGGNQPQHF.

This rearrangement joins TRBV4-1 to TRBJ2-3; 7 bases are shared with TRBD2. The J segment lost 1 base and the V segment lost 0 bases, leaving 4 bases of the junction unmatched. The CDR3 consists of 16 residues. CDR1 is MGHRA, CDR2 YSYEKL, per germline. The CDR3: CASSQDGGGGTDTQYF. DNA of the CDR3: TGCGCCAGCAGCCAAGATGGGGGGGGAGGCACAGATACGCAGTATTTT.

The rearrangement uses TRBV7-2 and TRBJ2-7, with 10 bases fitting TRBD1. The V gene end was trimmed by 4 bases and the J gene end by 3 bases; junction bases not matched to a gene: 6. The CDR3 covers 15 residues. CDR1 and CDR2 from the germline V gene are SGHTA and FQGNSA. CDR3 DNA sequence: TGTGCCAGCAGCTCCCGACAGGGGGCTTTCTACGAGCAGTACTTC. It translates to CASSSRQGAFYEQYF.

A word on this clone: A read error is likely, as this CDR3 ends without the conserved phenylalanine or tryptophan. No DNA is shown, since the ends of the CDR3 on it are uncertain; the CDR3 is the one TCRdb lists. The V and J genes are TRBV21-1 and TRBJ2-3; the table gives TRBD2 as D, unverified against the DNA. TRBV21-1 is noted as a pseudogene. From its first to its last residue, the CDR3 has 12 amino acids. The CDR3: CASSEGEGERSA.

The gene calls are TRBV9 and TRBJ2-7; D perhaps matches TRBD1 (5 bases). The CDR3 has 15 residues. The ends were cut back, 0 bases at V and 2 bases at J, with 12 bases in the middle. Germline V gene lookup returns CDR1 SGDLS and CDR2 YYNGEE. CDR3 loop: CASSVAQVPPYEQYF. For the CDR3, the DNA is TGTGCCAGCAGCGTAGCACAGGTTCCCCCCTACGAGCAGTACTTC.